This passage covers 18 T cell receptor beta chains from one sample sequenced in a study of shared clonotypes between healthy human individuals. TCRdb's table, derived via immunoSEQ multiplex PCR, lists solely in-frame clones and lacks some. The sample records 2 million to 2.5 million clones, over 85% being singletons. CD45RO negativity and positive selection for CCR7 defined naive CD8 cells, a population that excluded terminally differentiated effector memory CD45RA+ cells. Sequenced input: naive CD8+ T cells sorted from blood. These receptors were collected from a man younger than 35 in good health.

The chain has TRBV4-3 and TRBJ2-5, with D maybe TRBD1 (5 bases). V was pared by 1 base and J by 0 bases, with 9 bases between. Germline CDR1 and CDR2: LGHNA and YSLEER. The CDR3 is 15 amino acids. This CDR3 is CASSQGTPYQETQYF. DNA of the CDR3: TGCGCCAGCAGCCAAGGGACACCTTACCAAGAGACCCAGTACTTC.

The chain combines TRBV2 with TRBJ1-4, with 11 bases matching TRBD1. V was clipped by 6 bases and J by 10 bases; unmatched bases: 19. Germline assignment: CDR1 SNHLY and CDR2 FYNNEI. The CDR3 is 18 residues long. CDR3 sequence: CASRDRGTGGANEAKLFF. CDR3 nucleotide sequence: TGTGCCAGCAGAGATCGCGGGACAGGGGGGGCCAATGAGGCAAAACTGTTTTTT.

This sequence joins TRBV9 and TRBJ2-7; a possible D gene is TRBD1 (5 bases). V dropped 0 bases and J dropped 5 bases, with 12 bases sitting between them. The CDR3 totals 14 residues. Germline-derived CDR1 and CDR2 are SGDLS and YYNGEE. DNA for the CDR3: TGTGCCAGCAGCGTAGGCAGGGATCGCCACGAGCAGTACTTC. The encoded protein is CASSVGRDRHEQYF.

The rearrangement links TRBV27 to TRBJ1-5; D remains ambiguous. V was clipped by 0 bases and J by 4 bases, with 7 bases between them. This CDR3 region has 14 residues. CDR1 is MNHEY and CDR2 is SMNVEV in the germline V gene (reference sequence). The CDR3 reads CASSLSEGNQPQHF. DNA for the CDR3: TGTGCCAGCAGTTTATCAGAAGGGAATCAGCCCCAGCATTTT.

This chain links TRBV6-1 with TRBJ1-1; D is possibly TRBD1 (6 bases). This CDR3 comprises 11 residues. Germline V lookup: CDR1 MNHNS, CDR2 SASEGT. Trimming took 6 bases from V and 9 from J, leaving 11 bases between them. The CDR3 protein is CASSPQGKAFF. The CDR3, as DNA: TGTGCCAGCAGCCCACAGGGCAAAGCTTTCTTT.

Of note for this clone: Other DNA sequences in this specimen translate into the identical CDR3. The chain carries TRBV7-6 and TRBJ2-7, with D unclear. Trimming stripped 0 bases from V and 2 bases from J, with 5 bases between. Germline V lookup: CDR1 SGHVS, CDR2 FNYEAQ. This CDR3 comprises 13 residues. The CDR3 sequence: CASSLAEAYEQYF. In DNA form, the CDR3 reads TGTGCCAGCAGCTTAGCAGAGGCCTACGAGCAGTACTTC. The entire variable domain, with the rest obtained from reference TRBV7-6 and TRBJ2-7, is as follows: GAGVSQSPRYKVTKRGQDVALRCDPISGHVSLYWYRQALGQGPEFLTYFNYEAQQDKSGLPNDRFSAERPEGSISTLTIQRTEQRDSAMYRCASSLAEAYEQYFGPGTRLTVT.

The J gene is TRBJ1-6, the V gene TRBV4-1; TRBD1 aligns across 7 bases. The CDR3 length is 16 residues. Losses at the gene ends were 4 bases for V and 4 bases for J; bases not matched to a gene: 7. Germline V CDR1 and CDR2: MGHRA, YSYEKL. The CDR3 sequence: CASSPLTGIYNSPLHF. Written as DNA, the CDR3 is TGCGCCAGCAGCCCCTTGACAGGGATTTATAATTCACCCCTCCACTTT.

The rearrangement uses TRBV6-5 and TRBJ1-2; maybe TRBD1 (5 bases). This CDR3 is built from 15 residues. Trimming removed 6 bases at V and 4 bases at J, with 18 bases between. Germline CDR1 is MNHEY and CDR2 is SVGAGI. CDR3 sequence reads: CASSPQTALVYGYTF. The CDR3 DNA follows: TGTGCCAGCAGCCCCCAGACAGCGTTAGTCTATGGCTACACCTTC.

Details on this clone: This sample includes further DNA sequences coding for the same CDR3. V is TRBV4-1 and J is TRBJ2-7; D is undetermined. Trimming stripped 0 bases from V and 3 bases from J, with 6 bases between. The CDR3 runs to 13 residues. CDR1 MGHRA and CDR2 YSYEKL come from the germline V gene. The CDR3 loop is CASSQDPDYEQYF. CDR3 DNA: TGCGCCAGCAGCCAAGACCCTGACTACGAGCAGTACTTC.

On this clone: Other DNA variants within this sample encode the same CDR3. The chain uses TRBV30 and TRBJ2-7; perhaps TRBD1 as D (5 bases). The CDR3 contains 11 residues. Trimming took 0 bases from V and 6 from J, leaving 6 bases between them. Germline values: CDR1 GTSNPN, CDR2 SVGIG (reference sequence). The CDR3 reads CAWSVGVEQYF. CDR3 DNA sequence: TGTGCCTGGAGTGTAGGGGTCGAGCAGTACTTC.

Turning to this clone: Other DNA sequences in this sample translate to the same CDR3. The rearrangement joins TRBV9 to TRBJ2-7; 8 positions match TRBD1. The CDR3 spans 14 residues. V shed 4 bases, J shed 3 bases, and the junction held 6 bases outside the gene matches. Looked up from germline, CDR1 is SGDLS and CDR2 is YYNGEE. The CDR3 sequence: CASSPGTGNYEQYF. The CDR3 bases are TGTGCCAGCAGCCCAGGGACAGGCAACTACGAGCAGTACTTC.

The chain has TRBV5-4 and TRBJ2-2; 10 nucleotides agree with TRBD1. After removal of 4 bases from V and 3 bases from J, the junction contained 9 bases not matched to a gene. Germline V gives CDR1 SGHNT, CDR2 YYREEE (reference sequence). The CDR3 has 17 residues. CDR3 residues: CASSGSPGQGYTGELFF. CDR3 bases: TGTGCCAGCAGCGGAAGCCCGGGACAGGGGTACACCGGGGAGCTGTTTTTT. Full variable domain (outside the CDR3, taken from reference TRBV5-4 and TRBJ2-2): ETGVTQSPTHLIKTRGQQVTLRCSSQSGHNTVSWYQQALGQGPQFIFQYYREEENGRGNFPPRFSGLQFPNYSSELNVNALELDDSALYLCASSGSPGQGYTGELFFGEGSRLTVL.

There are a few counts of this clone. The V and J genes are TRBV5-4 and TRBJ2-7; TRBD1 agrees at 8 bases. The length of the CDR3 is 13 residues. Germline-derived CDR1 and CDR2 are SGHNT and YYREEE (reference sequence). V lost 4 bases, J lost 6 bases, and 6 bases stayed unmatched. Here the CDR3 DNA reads TGTGCCAGCAGCCCAGGGGGCGGTCTCGAGCAGTACTTC. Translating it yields CASSPGGGLEQYF.

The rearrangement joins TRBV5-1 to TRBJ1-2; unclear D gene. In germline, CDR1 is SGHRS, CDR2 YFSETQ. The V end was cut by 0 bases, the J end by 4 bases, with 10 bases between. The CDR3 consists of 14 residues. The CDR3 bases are TGCGCCAGCAGCTTGGTTGGCTCTTTCTATGGCTACACCTTC. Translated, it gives CASSLVGSFYGYTF.

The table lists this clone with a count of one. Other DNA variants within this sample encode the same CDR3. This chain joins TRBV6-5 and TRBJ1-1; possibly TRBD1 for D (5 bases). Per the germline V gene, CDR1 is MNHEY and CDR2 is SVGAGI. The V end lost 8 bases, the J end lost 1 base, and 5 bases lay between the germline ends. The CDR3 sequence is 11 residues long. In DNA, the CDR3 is TGTGCCAGCGGGGCGAACACTGAAGCTTTCTTT. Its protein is CASGANTEAFF.

The CDR3 DNA is TGTGCCAGTAGTATTGTTGGGGAGATAGGGGAAAAACTGTTTTTT. Residues: CASSIVGEIGEKLFF. The rearrangement joins TRBV19 to TRBJ1-4; D ambiguous. There are 15 residues in the CDR3. Germline CDR1 LNHDA, CDR2 SQIVND (reference sequence). Trimming stripped 3 bases from V and 8 bases from J, with 16 bases between.

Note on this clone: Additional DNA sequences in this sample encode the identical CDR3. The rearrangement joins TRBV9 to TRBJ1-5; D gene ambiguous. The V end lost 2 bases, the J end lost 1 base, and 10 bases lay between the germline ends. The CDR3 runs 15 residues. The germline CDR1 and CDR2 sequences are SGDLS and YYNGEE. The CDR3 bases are TGTGCCAGCAGCGTTGAGGGAAACAGCAATCAGCCCCAGCATTTT. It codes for CASSVEGNSNQPQHF.

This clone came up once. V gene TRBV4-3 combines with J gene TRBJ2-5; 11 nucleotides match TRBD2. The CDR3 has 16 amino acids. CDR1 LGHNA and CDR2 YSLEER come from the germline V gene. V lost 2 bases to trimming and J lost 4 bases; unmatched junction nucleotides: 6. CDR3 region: CASSQLTSGRSETQYF. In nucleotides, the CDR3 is TGCGCCAGCAGCCAACTTACTAGCGGGAGATCAGAGACCCAGTACTTC.